Below, 28 T cell receptor beta chains from the same sample are listed, as sequenced in a study of blood T cell repertoires in COVID-19. Using immunoSEQ multiplex PCR, the repertoire was profiled, and TCRdb retains in-frame clones only, with some absent. The sample comprises 30,000 to 40,000 clones, around 90% of which are singletons, and less than 30% rests with the top ten. The source material was peripheral blood. These receptors all stem from a man aged 60 to 75 with active or convalescent COVID-19.

This chain connects TRBV13 to TRBJ2-5, with D possibly matching TRBD1 (6 bases). CDR3 length: 14 amino acids. V shed 4 bases and J shed 3 bases, with 12 bases lying between them. Germline assignment: CDR1 PRHDT and CDR2 FYEKMQ (reference sequence). The CDR3 here is CASSYPRQEETQYF. The DNA for the CDR3 is TGTGCCAGCAGCTACCCTCGACAGGAAGAGACCCAGTACTTC.

The chain couples TRBV2 to TRBJ2-5, with 11 nucleotides matching TRBD2. CDR3 length: 16 residues. Per germline, CDR1 SNHLY and CDR2 FYNNEI. The ends lost 7 bases at V and 1 base at J; junction bases unmatched: 8. The CDR3 nucleotides are TGTGCCAGCAAAACTAGCGGGGGAGGCCGCCAAGAGACCCAGTACTTC. As protein: CASKTSGGGRQETQYF.

This clone was found once. The chain joins TRBV25-1 to TRBJ1-5; possible D gene TRBD1, 5 bases. The V gene lost 3 bases and the J gene lost 2 bases, with 14 bases spanning the gap. Per germline, CDR1 MGHDK and CDR2 SYGVNS. This CDR3 has 16 residues. This CDR3 reads CASSEGQGSGNQPQHF. The CDR3 nucleotides are TGTGCCAGCAGTGAGGGGCAGGGATCTGGCAATCAGCCCCAGCATTTT.

This clone has a single count. The chain joins TRBV19 to TRBJ2-7; 8 bases line up with TRBD1. Germline CDR1 reads LNHDA; CDR2 reads SQIVND (reference sequence). The junction had 4 bases not matched to a gene; V was cut back by 6 bases and J by 3 bases. The CDR3 has 13 amino acids. CDR3 amino acids: CASSPGGHYEQYF. CDR3 nucleotide sequence: TGTGCCAGTAGCCCAGGGGGCCACTACGAGCAGTACTTC.

The chain carries TRBV5-1 and TRBJ1-4, with D possibly TRBD1 on 6 matching bases. V shed 0 bases and J shed 4 bases, with 13 bases lying between them. CDR1 is SGHRS, CDR2 YFSETQ, per germline. The CDR3 extends over 16 amino acids. The CDR3 sequence is CASSLGLGQINEKLFF. The CDR3 DNA is TGCGCCAGCAGCTTGGGGCTCGGACAGATTAATGAAAAACTGTTTTTT.

This clone was detected only a few times. The chain links TRBV21-1 to TRBJ2-7; TRBD1, the table's D call, lacks a check against the DNA. TRBV21-1 is tagged as a pseudogene. This CDR3 is 14 amino acids long. DNA for the CDR3: TGTGCCAGCAGTTTCCCTGGACAGGTCGGGGAGCAGTACTTC. This sequence encodes CASSFPGQVGEQYF.

This clone has a handful of counts. For the CDR3, the DNA is TGTGCCTGGAGGGGGCGAGGTGAGCAGTTCTTC. Translating gives CAWRGRGEQFF. The genes are TRBV30 and TRBJ2-1, with TRBD1 as a possible D gene (5 bases). This CDR3 is built from 11 residues. Trimming shortened V by 3 bases and J by 9 bases, and 9 bases separated the two germline ends. Germline V gene lookup returns CDR1 GTSNPN and CDR2 SVGIG (reference sequence).

The V call is TRBV5-1, the J call TRBJ2-6; no definite D call. This CDR3 contains 15 residues. V was cut by 0 bases and J by 1 base, with 5 bases left in between. The germline V gene has CDR1 SGHRS and CDR2 YFSETQ. The CDR3 DNA follows: TGCGCCAGCAGCTTGGTCTATTCTGGGGCCAACGTCCTGACTTTC. It specifies CASSLVYSGANVLTF.

V and J are TRBV6-5 and TRBJ1-5; D perhaps matches TRBD1 (6 bases). Looked up from germline, CDR1 is MNHEY and CDR2 is SVGAGI. There are 13 residues in the CDR3. V was trimmed by 8 bases and J by 3 bases, leaving 11 bases between them. For the CDR3, the DNA is TGTGCCAGCGGAGGACAGTACAATCAGCCCCAGCATTTT. It is translated as CASGGQYNQPQHF.

This chain joins TRBV7-3 and TRBJ2-3, with D unresolved. The ends were cut back, 0 bases at V and 2 bases at J, with 9 bases in the middle. Germline CDR1 is SGHTA and CDR2 is FQGTGA. The CDR3 is 15 residues long. The CDR3 loop is CASSLTQLDTDTQYF. DNA for the CDR3: TGTGCCAGCAGCTTAACCCAACTCGACACAGATACGCAGTATTTT.

The chain uses TRBV2 and TRBJ2-1, with a weak D call TRBD2 (5 bases). V was trimmed by 3 bases and J by 6 bases, leaving 9 bases between them. Germline V lookup: CDR1 SNHLY, CDR2 FYNNEI. The CDR3 loop spans 13 amino acids. This CDR3 is CASSDGSFNEQFF. In nucleotides, the CDR3 is TGTGCCAGCAGTGATGGGAGCTTCAATGAGCAGTTCTTC.

J is TRBJ2-3 and V is TRBV19; 7 nucleotides match TRBD1. The trim removed 6 bases at V and 6 bases at J, leaving 12 bases unmatched. Germline V gene lookup returns CDR1 LNHDA and CDR2 SQIVND (reference sequence). The CDR3 has 15 residues. The CDR3 here is CASSQQGKNTDTQYF. As DNA, the CDR3 is TGTGCCAGTAGCCAACAGGGGAAGAACACGGATACGCAGTATTTT.

This chain joins TRBV27 and TRBJ2-7, with 12 bases identical to TRBD2. This CDR3 has 17 residues. CDR1 MNHEY and CDR2 SMNVEV come from the germline V gene (reference sequence). Trimming took 7 bases from V and 2 from J; bases not matched to a gene: 12. As DNA, the CDR3 is TGTGCCAGCAACACAGCCGCGGGACTAGCGGGTACCTACGAGCAGTACTTC. Translation: CASNTAAGLAGTYEQYF.

As for this clone: This CDR3 is also generated by other DNA sequences in the sample. This chain links TRBV11-3 with TRBJ2-7; maybe TRBD1 (5 bases). V was pared by 0 bases and J by 2 bases, with 8 bases between. The CDR3 sequence is 14 residues long. Germline CDR1 and CDR2: SGHNT and YENEEA. The CDR3 DNA sequence: TGTGCCAGCAGCTTAGATACAGGAACCTACGAGCAGTACTTC. It encodes CASSLDTGTYEQYF.

The genes are TRBV28 and TRBJ2-7, with D perhaps matching TRBD1 (6 bases). The V gene lost 5 bases and the J gene lost 3 bases, with 8 bases spanning the gap. The CDR3 consists of 12 residues. Germline V lookup: CDR1 MDHEN, CDR2 SYDVKM. CDR3 residues: CASSTGFYEQYF. The CDR3 nucleotides are TGTGCCAGCAGTACAGGGTTCTACGAGCAGTACTTC.

The count of this clone is one. This chain links TRBV11-2 with TRBJ2-3, with a tentative D call TRBD1 (8 bases). The V end was cut by 7 bases, the J end by 4 bases, with 24 bases between. Germline assignment: CDR1 SGHAT and CDR2 FQNNGV. The CDR3 spans 17 residues. The CDR3 sequence is CASTGQGLSGAADTQYF. The CDR3, as DNA: TGTGCCAGCACCGGACAGGGACTAAGCGGGGCGGCAGATACGCAGTATTTT.

The chain uses TRBV5-6 and TRBJ2-1, with 7 bases aligning to TRBD2. Germline V gene data show CDR1 as SGHDT and CDR2 as YYEEEE. This CDR3 is built from 11 residues. J gave up 9 bases and V 4 bases, and 1 base lay outside the gene matches. The CDR3 is CASSPGGEQFF. As DNA, the CDR3 is TGTGCCAGCAGCCCGGGGGGTGAGCAGTTCTTC. The full variable domain, in which reference TRBV5-6 and TRBJ2-1 provide the parts outside the CDR3, is DAGVTQSPTHLIKTRGQQVTLRCSPKSGHDTVSWYQQALGQGPQFIFQYYEEEERQRGNFPDRFSGHQFPNYSSELNVNALLLGDSALYLCASSPGGEQFFGPGTRLTVL.

The chain carries TRBV7-2 and TRBJ1-3; 9 bases map to TRBD1. J was trimmed by 4 bases and V by 3 bases; bases with no gene match: 4. CDR1 and CDR2 (germline): SGHTA, FQGNSA. There are 15 residues in the CDR3. CDR3 amino acids: CASSFGTGKGNTIYF. DNA for the CDR3: TGTGCCAGCAGCTTTGGGACAGGGAAAGGAAACACCATATATTTT.

The chain combines TRBV19 with TRBJ2-3; D may be TRBD1 (6 bases). The CDR3 extends over 12 amino acids. Between the trimmed V and J ends, which lost 6 bases and 4 bases, there was a span of 8 bases. Germline CDR1 and CDR2: LNHDA and SQIVND (reference sequence). The CDR3, as DNA: TGTGCCAGTAGAAAGGGGGCAGATACGCAGTATTTT. Protein product: CASRKGADTQYF.

The chain links TRBV19 to TRBJ2-7, with 8 bases aligning to TRBD2. This CDR3 is built from 15 residues. Germline-derived CDR1 and CDR2 are LNHDA and SQIVND (reference sequence). V dropped 5 bases and J dropped 4; count of bases not matched to a gene: 10. This CDR3 reads CASSPPGLEEYEQYF. The CDR3 DNA sequence: TGTGCCAGTAGTCCACCGGGACTAGAGGAATACGAGCAGTACTTC.

The gene calls are TRBV9 and TRBJ2-5, with 7 bases aligning to TRBD2. The CDR3 contains 13 residues. V shed 5 bases, J shed 5 bases, and the junction held 6 bases outside the gene matches. CDR1 SGDLS and CDR2 YYNGEE come from the germline V gene. The CDR3 region has the DNA TGTGCCAGCAGTTACCGGGGGGTTGAGACCCAGTACTTC. Translation: CASSYRGVETQYF.

The chain links TRBV7-3 to TRBJ2-3; 12 nucleotides agree with TRBD2. In germline, CDR1 is SGHTA, CDR2 FQGTGA. This CDR3 spans 15 amino acids. Trimming took 5 bases from V and 5 from J; bases not matched to a gene: 5. CDR3 amino acids: CASSATSGRVDTQYF. As DNA, the CDR3 is TGTGCCAGCAGCGCGACTAGCGGGAGAGTAGATACGCAGTATTTT.

The chain has TRBV3-1 (or the pseudogene TRBV3-2) and TRBJ2-7, with 11 nucleotides matching TRBD1. The V gene's germline CDR1 is LGHDT and CDR2 YNNKEL (reference sequence). V trimming: 4 bases; J trimming: 4 bases; junction bases outside the gene matches: 3. The CDR3 totals 14 residues. The CDR3 sequence: CASSRTGGLYEQYF. For the CDR3, the DNA is TGTGCCAGCAGCCGGACAGGGGGCTTGTACGAGCAGTACTTC.

CDR3 nucleotides: TGTGCCAGCAGCTTCGGGGGGGCGGTCACTGAAGCTTTCTTT. Translated, it gives CASSFGGAVTEAFF. This chain joins TRBV7-9 and TRBJ1-1; a weak D match, TRBD1 (6 bases). CDR1 is SEHNR and CDR2 is FQNEAQ in the germline V gene (reference sequence). Trimming removed 3 bases from V and 4 bases from J, with 12 bases in between. The CDR3 loop spans 14 amino acids.

V is TRBV4-2 and J is TRBJ2-7; 10 nucleotides line up with TRBD2. CDR3 length: 14 amino acids. V was clipped by 0 bases and J by 12 bases; unmatched bases: 8. In germline, CDR1 is LGHNA, CDR2 YNFKEQ. The CDR3 here is CASSQEGLAGVRYF. The CDR3 nucleotides are TGTGCCAGCAGCCAAGAAGGTCTAGCGGGAGTTCGGTACTTC.

The rearrangement uses TRBV5-1 and TRBJ2-7, with a tentative D call TRBD1 (5 bases). The germline V and J ends were trimmed by 5 bases and 2 bases, with 8 bases remaining between them. The CDR3 spans 12 residues. Germline-derived CDR1 and CDR2 are SGHRS and YFSETQ. CDR3 amino acids: CASSSDTYEQYF. The CDR3 nucleotides are TGCGCCAGCAGTTCGGACACCTACGAGCAGTACTTC.

The chain carries TRBV4-1 and TRBJ2-5; D not resolved. This CDR3 region has 16 residues. Looked up from germline, CDR1 is MGHRA and CDR2 is YSYEKL. V lost 4 bases to trimming and J lost 5 bases, with 20 bases between them. The CDR3 loop reads CASSLKPSPSRETQYF. In DNA, the CDR3 is TGCGCCAGCAGCCTAAAACCCTCCCCTAGTCGGGAGACCCAGTACTTC.

The count of this clone is one. The V and J genes are TRBV21-1 and TRBJ2-1; the tabulated D call, TRBD2, remains unverified against the DNA. TRBV21-1 is a documented pseudogene. The CDR3 contains 17 residues. Here the CDR3 reads CASSKSGLAGGYNEQFF. CDR3 DNA sequence: TGTGCCAGCAGCAAATCGGGGCTCGCGGGAGGTTACAATGAGCAGTTCTTC.